Following are 30 T cell receptor beta chains from one sample sequenced in a study of blood T cell repertoires in COVID-19. Generated by immunoSEQ multiplex PCR, the TCRdb table keeps only in-frame clones and is missing some. The sample has over 200,000 clones, around 88% seen once. The sample consisted of peripheral blood. The receptor set was obtained from a woman in her 30s who had recovered from COVID-19.

The genes are TRBV4-1 and TRBJ2-1; the match to TRBD2 covers 14 bases. The junction had 8 bases not matched to a gene; V was cut back by 0 bases and J by 4 bases. This CDR3 spans 19 amino acids. Per germline, CDR1 MGHRA and CDR2 YSYEKL. The CDR3 DNA reads TGCGCCAGCAGCCAAGATGAGACTAGCGGGGGGGCCGCTTACAATGAGCAGTTCTTC. Protein: CASSQDETSGGAAYNEQFF.

A single count supports this clone. This chain uses TRBV30 with TRBJ2-7; D gene uncertain. This CDR3 has 12 amino acids. The germline V gene has CDR1 GTSNPN and CDR2 SVGIG (reference sequence). Trimming removed 0 bases from V and 3 bases from J, with 6 bases in between. CDR3 nucleotide sequence: TGTGCCTGGAGTGTTGTTCTCTACGAGCAGTACTTC. Protein product: CAWSVVLYEQYF.

This chain connects TRBV6-2 or TRBV6-3 to TRBJ1-1; D might be TRBD1 (5 bases). The CDR3 covers 20 residues. Germline V CDR1 and CDR2: MNHEY, SVGEGT. Trimming pared 0 bases from V and 0 bases from J, leaving 23 bases between. The CDR3 reads CASSYSPWQGAGPLNTEAFF. The CDR3 DNA sequence: TGTGCCAGCAGTTACTCCCCATGGCAAGGGGCAGGCCCCTTGAACACTGAAGCTTTCTTT.

This chain joins TRBV20-1 and TRBJ2-5; D gene uncertain. The V gene's germline CDR1 is DFQATT and CDR2 SNEGSKA (reference sequence). V gave up 6 bases and J gave up 3 bases, with 8 bases separating them. The CDR3 runs 11 residues. For the CDR3, the DNA is TGCAGTGCAAACAGAGAAGAGACCCAGTACTTC. Translating gives CSANREETQYF.

The gene calls are TRBV2 and TRBJ2-2, with D tentatively TRBD2 (6 bases). The germline gives CDR1 SNHLY, CDR2 FYNNEI. The CDR3 loop spans 15 amino acids. V was trimmed by 7 bases and J by 5 bases, leaving 17 bases between them. CDR3 sequence: CASTWGIAVTGELFF. The DNA of the CDR3 is TGTGCCAGCACTTGGGGGATAGCGGTGACCGGGGAGCTGTTTTTT. The full variable domain, its missing parts supplied by reference TRBV2 and TRBJ2-2, is EPEVTQTPSHQVTQMGQEVILRCVPISNHLYFYWYRQILGQKVEFLVSFYNNEISEKSEIFDDQFSVERPDGSNFTLKIRSTKLEDSAMYFCASTWGIAVTGELFFGEGSRLTVL.

The CDR3: CASSPEVVTDTQYF. CDR3 nucleotides: TGTGCCAGCTCACCGGAGGTGGTCACAGATACGCAGTATTTT. The chain links TRBV18 to TRBJ2-3; D possibly corresponds to TRBD2 (5 bases). The CDR3 loop spans 14 amino acids. Trimming took off 3 bases at V and 2 bases at J, with 9 bases between the two ends. Per the germline V gene, CDR1 is KGHSH and CDR2 is LQKENI.

The genes are TRBV5-6 and TRBJ1-2, with D perhaps TRBD1 (6 bases). V was cut by 4 bases and J by 0 bases, with 13 bases left in between. Germline CDR1 reads SGHDT; CDR2 reads YYEEEE. The CDR3 runs 15 residues. Here the CDR3 DNA reads TGTGCCAGCAGCCTGCCACAGGGAACTAACTATGGCTACACCTTC. Protein: CASSLPQGTNYGYTF. The full variable domain, completed using reference TRBV5-6 and TRBJ1-2, is DAGVTQSPTHLIKTRGQQVTLRCSPKSGHDTVSWYQQALGQGPQFIFQYYEEEERQRGNFPDRFSGHQFPNYSSELNVNALLLGDSALYLCASSLPQGTNYGYTFGSGTRLTVV.

V is TRBV2 and J is TRBJ1-4; 10 nucleotides line up with TRBD1. CDR1 is SNHLY and CDR2 is FYNNEI in the germline V gene. The V and J ends lost 7 bases and 7 bases, in that order; junction bases with no gene match: 6. CDR3 length: 14 amino acids. CDR3 sequence: CASTAGTGAEKLFF. The CDR3 nucleotides are TGTGCCAGCACTGCAGGGACAGGGGCTGAAAAACTGTTTTTT.

The DNA of the CDR3 is TGTGCCTGGAGTCAAGGGACAGGGGGGCGCTCACCCCTCCACTTT. Translating gives CAWSQGTGGRSPLHF. The V and J genes are TRBV30 and TRBJ1-6; TRBD1 agrees at 11 bases. Looked up from germline, CDR1 is GTSNPN and CDR2 is SVGIG (reference sequence). This CDR3 has 15 amino acids. The V gene end was trimmed by 2 bases and the J gene end by 10 bases; junction bases not matched to a gene: 7.

J is TRBJ2-1 and V is TRBV11-3, with 7 bases lining up with TRBD1. CDR3 length equals 15 residues. The J segment lost 5 bases and the V segment lost 5 bases, leaving 9 bases of the junction unmatched. Germline CDR1 and CDR2: SGHNT and YENEEA. This CDR3 is CASSPGGGQDNEQFF. The CDR3 DNA sequence: TGTGCCAGCAGCCCAGGGGGTGGACAGGACAATGAGCAGTTCTTC. Full variable domain (rest looked up from reference TRBV11-3 and TRBJ2-1): EAGVVQSPRYKIIEKKQPVAFWCNPISGHNTLYWYLQNLGQGPELLIRYENEEAVDDSQLPKDRFSAERLKGVDSTLKIQPAELGDSAVYLCASSPGGGQDNEQFFGPGTRLTVL.

V and J are TRBV15 and TRBJ2-4; TRBD2 matches 8 bases. Germline assignment: CDR1 LNHNV and CDR2 YYDKDF (reference sequence). Trimming at V came to 8 bases and at J to 1 base, leaving 7 bases not matched to a gene. The CDR3 consists of 15 residues. The chain's CDR3 is CATERGGMAKNIQYF. CDR3 sequence (DNA): TGTGCCACCGAACGGGGGGGCATGGCCAAAAACATTCAGTACTTC. The variable domain in full, with the rest retrieved from reference TRBV15 and TRBJ2-4, is DAMVIQNPRYQVTQFGKPVTLSCSQTLNHNVMYWYQQKSSQAPKLLFHYYDKDFNNEADTPDNFQSRRPNTSFCFLDIRSPGLGDTAMYLCATERGGMAKNIQYFGAGTRLSVL.

The chain recombines TRBV15 with TRBJ2-1, with 9 bases lining up with TRBD1. V gave up 3 bases and J gave up 7 bases; unmatched junction bases: 4. Germline CDR1 reads LNHNV; CDR2 reads YYDKDF (reference sequence). The CDR3 is made up of 14 amino acids. CDR3 residues: CATSRDRGRNEQFF. In DNA form, the CDR3 reads TGTGCCACCAGCAGGGACAGGGGTCGAAATGAGCAGTTCTTC.

The genes are TRBV7-9 and TRBJ1-4, with 9 bases fitting TRBD1. After removal of 6 bases from V and 8 bases from J, the junction contained 10 bases not matched to a gene. The germline V gene encodes CDR1 SEHNR and CDR2 FQNEAQ (reference sequence). CDR3 size: 15 residues. CDR3 residues: CASRQQGAGEEKLFF. Written as DNA, the CDR3 is TGTGCCAGCAGACAACAGGGGGCTGGTGAAGAAAAACTGTTTTTT. The full variable domain, with the rest looked up from reference TRBV7-9 and TRBJ1-4, is DTGVSQNPRHKITKRGQNVTFRCDPISEHNRLYWYRQTLGQGPEFLTYFQNEAQLEKSRLLSDRFSAERPKGSFSTLEIQRTEQGDSAMYLCASRQQGAGEEKLFFGSGTQLSVL.

CDR3 DNA: TGTGCCAGCTCACCACGACACTTCCAAGAGACCCAGTACTTC. It is translated as CASSPRHFQETQYF. The J gene is TRBJ2-5, the V gene TRBV18; D gene ambiguous. Trimming removed 1 base from V and 1 base from J, with 7 bases in between. Germline V CDR1 and CDR2: KGHSH, LQKENI. This CDR3 has 14 residues. The full variable domain, with the rest looked up from reference TRBV18 and TRBJ2-5, is NAGVMQNPRHLVRRRGQEARLRCSPMKGHSHVYWYRQLPEEGLKFMVYLQKENIIDESGMPKERFSAEFPKEGPSILRIQQVVRGDSAAYFCASSPRHFQETQYFGPGTRLLVL.

The V gene is TRBV13, the J gene TRBJ2-2; D is unclear. The CDR3 is made up of 14 amino acids. The V end lost 3 bases, the J end lost 5 bases, and 10 bases lay between the germline ends. Germline V gene sequence: CDR1 PRHDT, CDR2 FYEKMQ (reference sequence). DNA for the CDR3: TGTGCCAGCAGCTTTTCCCCGACTACCGGGGAGCTGTTTTTT. This codes for CASSFSPTTGELFF.

The chain uses TRBV6-5 and TRBJ1-5; TRBD1 might be the D (6 bases). Germline V lookup: CDR1 MNHEY, CDR2 SVGAGI. V was clipped by 6 bases and J by 6 bases, with 15 bases between them. This CDR3 contains 14 residues. CDR3 DNA sequence: TGTGCCAGCAGCTGGGACACAGAGGGTCAGCCCCAGCATTTT. Residues: CASSWDTEGQPQHF.

The rearrangement links TRBV9 to TRBJ2-2, with 7 bases identical to TRBD2. This CDR3 region has 15 residues. V trimming: 2 bases; J trimming: 2 bases; junction bases outside the gene matches: 3. Germline values: CDR1 SGDLS, CDR2 YYNGEE. CDR3 amino acids: CASSVTSRNTGELFF. CDR3 in DNA: TGTGCCAGCAGCGTGACTAGCAGAAACACCGGGGAGCTGTTTTTT.

This clone was counted a single time. V usage is TRBV10-3 and J usage is TRBJ2-5; the match to TRBD2 covers 15 bases. Germline-derived CDR1 and CDR2 are ENHRY and SYGVKD. Trimming took 4 bases from V and 0 from J; bases not matched to a gene: 9. The CDR3 consists of 19 residues. This chain's CDR3 is CAISAISGTSGGYQETQYF. The CDR3, as DNA: TGTGCCATCAGTGCGATCTCCGGGACTAGCGGGGGGTACCAAGAGACCCAGTACTTC.

The rearrangement joins TRBV7-9 to TRBJ1-4; 7 bases match TRBD1. V shed 5 bases, J shed 8 bases, and the junction held 8 bases outside the gene matches. The CDR3 loop spans 14 amino acids. Germline values: CDR1 SEHNR, CDR2 FQNEAQ (reference sequence). The CDR3 sequence: CASSRDRREEKLFF. CDR3 nucleotides: TGTGCCAGCAGCCGGGACAGAAGAGAAGAAAAACTGTTTTTT.

V gene TRBV6-5 combines with J gene TRBJ2-7, with D unresolved. The germline V gene has CDR1 MNHEY and CDR2 SVGAGI. V was cut by 5 bases and J by 5 bases, with 10 bases left in between. CDR3 length equals 12 residues. The CDR3 loop is CASSRRVDEQYF. CDR3 bases: TGTGCCAGCAGTAGAAGAGTAGACGAGCAGTACTTC.

This chain joins TRBV9 and TRBJ2-7; D may be TRBD2 (5 bases). The CDR3 spans 13 residues. Germline CDR1 reads SGDLS; CDR2 reads YYNGEE. V was cut by 2 bases and J by 6 bases, with 12 bases left in between. The CDR3 bases are TGTGCCAGCAGCGTTCAACCCCGGGGCGAGCAGTACTTC. Translated, it gives CASSVQPRGEQYF. Based on the CDR3 plus reference TRBV9 and TRBJ2-7, the full variable domain is DSGVTQTPKHLITATGQRVTLRCSPRSGDLSVYWYQQSLDQGLQFLIQYYNGEERAKGNILERFSAQQFPDLHSELNLSSLELGDSALYFCASSVQPRGEQYFGPGTRLTVT.

The chain combines TRBV7-2 with TRBJ1-2; D unclear. There are 17 residues in the CDR3. The V and J ends lost 1 base and 2 bases respectively, with 17 bases between them. CDR1 and CDR2 (germline): SGHTA, FQGNSA. The CDR3 sequence: CASSLEITELYNYGYTF. The CDR3 region has the DNA TGTGCCAGCAGCTTAGAGATAACAGAACTCTACAACTATGGCTACACCTTC.

This chain connects TRBV12-3 or TRBV12-4 to TRBJ2-4; maybe TRBD2 (6 bases). V lost 8 bases and J lost 9, with 11 bases in between. The CDR3 is 11 amino acids. The CDR3 loop reads CASSGRTIQYF. The CDR3 nucleotides read TGTGCCAGCTCGGGGAGGACCATTCAGTACTTC.

The chain uses TRBV13 and TRBJ2-7; 7 bases are shared with TRBD2. The CDR3 loop spans 16 amino acids. CDR1 and CDR2 from the germline V gene are PRHDT and FYEKMQ (reference sequence). Losses at the gene ends were 5 bases for V and 2 bases for J; bases not matched to a gene: 12. CDR3 bases: TGTGCCAGCAGCACCATCCGGTCAGGGACTACCTACGAGCAGTACTTC. Amino acid sequence: CASSTIRSGTTYEQYF. The variable domain in full, completed from reference TRBV13 and TRBJ2-7, reads AAGVIQSPRHLIKEKRETATLKCYPIPRHDTVYWYQQGPGQDPQFLISFYEKMQSDKGSIPDRFSAQQFSDYHSELNMSSLELGDSALYFCASSTIRSGTTYEQYFGPGTRLTVT.

The rearrangement links TRBV5-4 to TRBJ1-1, with a tentative D call TRBD1 (6 bases). Trimming stripped 4 bases from V and 3 bases from J, with 16 bases between. Looked up from germline, CDR1 is SGHNT and CDR2 is YYREEE (reference sequence). The CDR3 consists of 15 residues. CDR3: CASSPPGGADTEAFF. For the CDR3, the DNA is TGTGCCAGCAGCCCCCCTGGGGGGGCCGACACTGAAGCTTTCTTT.

This chain links TRBV7-9 with TRBJ1-2, with TRBD1 matching over 10 bases. Germline lookup yields CDR1 SEHNR and CDR2 FQNEAQ (reference sequence). V lost 1 base to trimming and J lost 4 bases; unmatched junction nucleotides: 6. The CDR3 runs to 16 residues. DNA of the CDR3: TGTGCCAGCAGCTTAGGAAGGACAGGGGGTTTCTATGGCTACACCTTC. Its translation: CASSLGRTGGFYGYTF.

V and J are TRBV6-5 and TRBJ1-6; a possible D gene is TRBD1 (6 bases). In germline, CDR1 is MNHEY, CDR2 SVGAGI. V was pared by 5 bases and J by 10 bases, with 15 bases between. CDR3 length: 14 amino acids. CDR3 amino acids: CASSTDEQGSPLHF. CDR3 in DNA: TGTGCCAGCAGTACCGATGAACAGGGATCACCCCTCCACTTT.

V usage is TRBV9 and J usage is TRBJ2-3, with TRBD1 matching over 7 bases. Germline CDR1 SGDLS, CDR2 YYNGEE. CDR3 length equals 16 residues. V lost 0 bases and J lost 2; bases outside the gene matches: 6. The CDR3 nucleotides are TGTGCCAGCAGCGTAGCAGCAGGGGGTCCCACAGATACGCAGTATTTT. As protein: CASSVAAGGPTDTQYF.

This clone occurred once. The chain uses TRBV5-4 and TRBJ2-7; TRBD1 might be the D (8 bases). Trimming stripped 3 bases from V and 7 bases from J, with 14 bases between. This CDR3 comprises 13 residues. CDR1 SGHNT and CDR2 YYREEE come from the germline V gene (reference sequence). CDR3: CASSSGQGLEQYF. In DNA form, the CDR3 reads TGTGCCAGCAGCTCAGGACAGGGACTAGAGCAGTACTTC.

The chain recombines TRBV4-1 with TRBJ2-7, with D perhaps matching TRBD1 (6 bases). V dropped 0 bases and J dropped 3 bases, with 9 bases sitting between them. Looked up from germline, CDR1 is MGHRA and CDR2 is YSYEKL. The CDR3 totals 14 residues. The CDR3 region is CASSQDSQGYEQYF. The DNA for the CDR3 is TGCGCCAGCAGCCAAGATTCACAGGGCTACGAGCAGTACTTC.